A single sample is the source of the 10 T cell receptor beta chains below, sequenced in a study of OX40 agonist ivuxolimab in advanced cancers. Assay: immunoSEQ multiplex PCR; the TCRdb copy retains only in-frame clones and omits some. The sample consists of 83,000 or so clones, approximately 84% of them appearing once. Material: CD4+ or CD8+ T cells sorted from blood, obtained in a trial of the OX40 agonist ivuxolimab. Receptors originate from an adult with an advanced solid tumor such as melanoma, head and neck, liver or kidney cancer.

The V gene is TRBV11-3, the J gene TRBJ2-1; D is tentatively TRBD1 or TRBD2 (5 bases each). This CDR3 has 15 amino acids. V gave up 3 bases and J gave up 9 bases, with 18 bases separating them. From germline, CDR1 is SGHNT and CDR2 YENEEA. The chain's CDR3 is CASSFLGTEVGEQFF. In nucleotides, the CDR3 is TGTGCCAGCAGCTTTTTGGGGACGGAGGTGGGTGAGCAGTTCTTC. Variable domain in full (rest from reference TRBV11-3 and TRBJ2-1): EAGVVQSPRYKIIEKKQPVAFWCNPISGHNTLYWYLQNLGQGPELLIRYENEEAVDDSQLPKDRFSAERLKGVDSTLKIQPAELGDSAVYLCASSFLGTEVGEQFFGPGTRLTVL.

This chain connects TRBV7-9 to TRBJ2-2; 14 bases match TRBD2. The CDR3 is made up of 19 amino acids. Germline CDR1 and CDR2: SEHNR and FQNEAQ (reference sequence). The V segment lost 5 bases and the J segment 2 bases; nucleotides outside the gene matches: 10. CDR3 DNA sequence: TGTGCCAGCAGCGCCCGACTAGCGGGAGGGCATATTAACACCGGGGAGCTGTTTTTT. Its protein is CASSARLAGGHINTGELFF.

This clone was detected once. J is TRBJ1-5 and V is TRBV6-5; no reliable D call. The CDR3 runs to 13 residues. Trimming left V 9 bases short and J 0 bases short, with 9 bases between. Germline CDR1 MNHEY, CDR2 SVGAGI. CDR3 amino acids: CASGETSNQPQHF. CDR3 in DNA: TGTGCCAGTGGGGAGACTAGCAATCAGCCCCAGCATTTT.

The chain employs TRBV7-8 and TRBJ2-5; a possible D gene is TRBD1 (6 bases). Germline V gene data show CDR1 as SGHVS and CDR2 as FQNEAQ. The CDR3 runs to 14 residues. V was pared by 5 bases and J by 4 bases, with 14 bases between. CDR3 DNA sequence: TGTGCCAGCAGCCGGCAGGGGTCCGTAGAGACCCAGTACTTC. Translation: CASSRQGSVETQYF. Using reference TRBV7-8 and TRBJ2-5 for the parts outside the CDR3, the full variable domain is GAGVSQSPRYKVAKRGQDVALRCDPISGHVSLFWYQQALGQGPEFLTYFQNEAQLDKSGLPSDRFFAERPEGSVSTLKIQRTQQEDSAVYLCASSRQGSVETQYFGPGTRLLVL.

The chain uses TRBV11-2 and TRBJ2-1; 7 bases line up with TRBD2. CDR1 and CDR2 from the germline V gene are SGHAT and FQNNGV. The CDR3 consists of 14 residues. V lost 5 bases, J lost 10 bases, and 11 bases stayed unmatched. This chain's CDR3 is CASSQGSSGGEQFF. As DNA, the CDR3 is TGTGCCAGCAGCCAAGGCTCTAGCGGAGGCGAGCAGTTCTTC.

This chain links TRBV19 with TRBJ2-7; 7 bases fit TRBD1. Germline values: CDR1 LNHDA, CDR2 SQIVND (reference sequence). The CDR3 contains 16 residues. V dropped 4 bases and J dropped 0; count of bases not matched to a gene: 9. CDR3: CASSSRQGSSSYEQYF. The CDR3 nucleotides read TGTGCCAGTAGTAGCCGACAGGGATCGTCCTCCTACGAGCAGTACTTC.

V usage is TRBV7-9 and J usage is TRBJ2-1, with 7 bases identical to TRBD2. Per germline, CDR1 SEHNR and CDR2 FQNEAQ (reference sequence). The junction had 5 bases not matched to a gene; V was cut back by 4 bases and J by 5 bases. CDR3 length equals 14 residues. The DNA of the CDR3 is TGTGCCAGCAGCTCTGGGACTATGAACAATGAGCAGTTCTTC. Residues: CASSSGTMNNEQFF.

The chain is built from TRBV5-8 and TRBJ1-1, with 10 bases matching TRBD1. Unmatched junction bases numbered 6, after V lost 3 bases and J lost 4 bases. The V gene's germline CDR1 is SGHTS and CDR2 YDEGEE. The CDR3 length is 15 residues. CDR3 amino acids: CASSSPGQGVTEAFF. The DNA for the CDR3 is TGTGCCAGCAGCTCGCCCGGACAGGGGGTCACTGAAGCTTTCTTT.

V is TRBV18 and J is TRBJ1-2; D is ambiguous. The CDR3 is 14 residues long. V gave up 0 bases and J gave up 5 bases, with 10 bases separating them. In germline, CDR1 is KGHSH, CDR2 LQKENI. The CDR3 loop is CASSPPNPAYGYTF. CDR3 bases: TGTGCCAGCTCACCACCGAATCCGGCGTATGGCTACACCTTC. Looking up the rest from reference TRBV18 and TRBJ1-2 gives the full variable domain: NAGVMQNPRHLVRRRGQEARLRCSPMKGHSHVYWYRQLPEEGLKFMVYLQKENIIDESGMPKERFSAEFPKEGPSILRIQQVVRGDSAAYFCASSPPNPAYGYTFGSGTRLTVV.

This chain joins TRBV18 and TRBJ1-4, with TRBD1 matching 8 bases. The CDR3 is 13 amino acids. Germline-derived CDR1 and CDR2 are KGHSH and LQKENI. V trimming: 0 bases; J trimming: 10 bases; junction bases outside the gene matches: 1. For the CDR3, the DNA is TGTGCCAGCTCACCACCTACAGGGGGAAAACTGTTTTTT. This gives the protein CASSPPTGGKLFF.